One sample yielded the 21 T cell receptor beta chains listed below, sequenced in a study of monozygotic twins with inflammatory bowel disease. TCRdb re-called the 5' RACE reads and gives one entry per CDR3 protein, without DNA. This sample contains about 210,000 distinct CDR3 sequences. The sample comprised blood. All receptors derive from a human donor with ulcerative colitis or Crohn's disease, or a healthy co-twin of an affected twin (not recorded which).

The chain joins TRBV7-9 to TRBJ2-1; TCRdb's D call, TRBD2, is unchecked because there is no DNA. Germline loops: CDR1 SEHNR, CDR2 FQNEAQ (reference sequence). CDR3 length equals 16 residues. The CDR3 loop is CASSLASVAGSYEQFF.

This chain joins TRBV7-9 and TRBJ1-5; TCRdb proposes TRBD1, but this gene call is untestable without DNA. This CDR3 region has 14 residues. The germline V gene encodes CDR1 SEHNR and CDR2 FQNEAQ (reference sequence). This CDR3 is CASGIQGDNQPQHF.

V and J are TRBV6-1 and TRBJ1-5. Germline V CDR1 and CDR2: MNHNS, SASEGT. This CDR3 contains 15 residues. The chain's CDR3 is CASTATGLANQPQHF.

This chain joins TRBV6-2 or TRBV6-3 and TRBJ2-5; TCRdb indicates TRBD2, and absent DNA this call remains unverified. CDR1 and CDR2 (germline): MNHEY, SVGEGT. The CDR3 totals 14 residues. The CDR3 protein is CASSKREGPETQYF.

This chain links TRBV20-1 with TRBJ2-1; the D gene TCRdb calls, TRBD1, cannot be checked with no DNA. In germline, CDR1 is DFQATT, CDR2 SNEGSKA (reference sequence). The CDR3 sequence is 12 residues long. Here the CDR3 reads CSAPGRVDEQFF.

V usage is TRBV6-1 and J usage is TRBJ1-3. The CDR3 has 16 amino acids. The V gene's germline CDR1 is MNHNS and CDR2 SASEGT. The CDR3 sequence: CASRTSRELSGNTIYF.

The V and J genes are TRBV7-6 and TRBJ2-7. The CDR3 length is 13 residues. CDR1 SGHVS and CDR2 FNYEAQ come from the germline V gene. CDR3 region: CASSLGDSYEQYF.

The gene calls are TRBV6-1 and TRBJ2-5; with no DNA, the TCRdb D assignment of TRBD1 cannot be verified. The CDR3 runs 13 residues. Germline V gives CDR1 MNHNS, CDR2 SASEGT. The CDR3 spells CASSRGSAETQYF.

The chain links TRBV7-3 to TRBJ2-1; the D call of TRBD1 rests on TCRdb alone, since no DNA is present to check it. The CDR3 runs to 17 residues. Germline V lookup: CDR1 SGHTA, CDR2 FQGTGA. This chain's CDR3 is CASSLRPIDTGSNEQFF.

The CDR3 here is CASSFGIQETQYF. V gene TRBV27 combines with J gene TRBJ2-5; with no DNA, the TCRdb D assignment of TRBD1 cannot be verified. This CDR3 comprises 13 residues. The V gene's germline CDR1 is MNHEY and CDR2 SMNVEV (reference sequence).

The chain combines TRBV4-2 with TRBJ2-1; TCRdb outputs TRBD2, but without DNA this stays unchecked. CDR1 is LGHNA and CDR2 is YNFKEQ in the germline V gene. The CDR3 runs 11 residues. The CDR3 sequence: CASRTSSEQFF.

The CDR3 sequence: CASSYEEGVASQETQYF. This rearrangement joins TRBV4-3 to TRBJ2-5; TCRdb's assignment of TRBD2 cannot be checked, as there is no DNA. Germline CDR1 and CDR2: LGHNA and YSLEER. This CDR3 spans 17 amino acids.

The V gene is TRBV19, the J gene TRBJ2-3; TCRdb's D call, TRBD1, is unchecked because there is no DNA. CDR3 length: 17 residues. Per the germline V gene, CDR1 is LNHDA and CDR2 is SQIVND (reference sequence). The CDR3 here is CASSWDGLGSSTDTQYF.

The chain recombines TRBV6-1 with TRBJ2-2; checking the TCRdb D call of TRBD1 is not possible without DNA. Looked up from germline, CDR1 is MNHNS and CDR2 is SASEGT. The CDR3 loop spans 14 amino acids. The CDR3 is CASSGPGNTGELFF.

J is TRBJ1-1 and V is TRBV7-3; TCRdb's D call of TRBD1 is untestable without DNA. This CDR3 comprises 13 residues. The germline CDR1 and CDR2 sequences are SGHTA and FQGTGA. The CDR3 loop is CASSFQGNGEAFF.

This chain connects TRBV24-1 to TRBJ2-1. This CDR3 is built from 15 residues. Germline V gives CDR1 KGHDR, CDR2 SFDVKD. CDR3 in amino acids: CATSDLRQVGDEQFF.

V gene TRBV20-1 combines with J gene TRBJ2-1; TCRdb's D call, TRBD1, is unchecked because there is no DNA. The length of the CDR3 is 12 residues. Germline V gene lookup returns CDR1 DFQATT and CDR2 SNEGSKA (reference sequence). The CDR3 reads CSAFGQGLEQFF.

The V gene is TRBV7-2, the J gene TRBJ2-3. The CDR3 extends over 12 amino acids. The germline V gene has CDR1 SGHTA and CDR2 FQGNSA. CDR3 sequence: CASRAMADTQYF. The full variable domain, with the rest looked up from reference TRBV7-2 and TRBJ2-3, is GAGVSQSPSNKVTEKGKDVELRCDPISGHTALYWYRQSLGQGLEFLIYFQGNSAPDKSGLPSDRFSAERTGGSVSTLTIQRTQQEDSAVYLCASRAMADTQYFGPGTRLTVL.

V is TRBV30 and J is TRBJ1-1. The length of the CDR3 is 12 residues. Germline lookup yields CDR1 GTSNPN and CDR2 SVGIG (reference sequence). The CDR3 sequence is CAWSVGFTEAFF.

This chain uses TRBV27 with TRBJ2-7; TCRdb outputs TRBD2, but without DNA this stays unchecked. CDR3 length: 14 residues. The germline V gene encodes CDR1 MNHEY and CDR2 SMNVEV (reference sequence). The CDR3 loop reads CASSLSTVRDEQYF.

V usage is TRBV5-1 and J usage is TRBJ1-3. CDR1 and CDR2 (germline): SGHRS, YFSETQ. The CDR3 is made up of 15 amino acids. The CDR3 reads CASSTDIYSGNTIYF.